What follows is one T cell receptor (beta chain) and its context. Its antigen is as yet unknown. CDR3 size: 14 residues. Looked up from germline, CDR1 is LNHDA and CDR2 is SQIVND (reference sequence). Trimming removed 5 bases from V and 8 bases from J, with 18 bases in between. Only in-frame clones appear in the TCRdb table, and some are missing; sequencing was by immunoSEQ multiplex PCR. The repertoire holds fewer than 65,000 clones, with about nine tenths as singletons. This sample was included in a study of OX40 agonist ivuxolimab in advanced cancers. Study context: Three partial responders included one hepatocellular carcinoma patient and two cutaneous melanoma patients.

Study-wide findings and caveats: CD8+ T cells showed, on average, more clonal expansion than CD4+ cells.

The chain couples TRBV19 to TRBJ1-2; D is possibly TRBD1 (6 bases). Sequenced here: CD4+ or CD8+ T cells sorted from blood, sampled in a trial of the OX40 agonist ivuxolimab. This TCR came from an adult with an advanced solid tumor such as melanoma, head and neck, liver or kidney cancer. The CDR3 region has the DNA TGTGCCAGTAGTTCCCAACAGGGTGGGGGCGGCTACACCTTC. Its protein product is CASSSQQGGGGYTF.